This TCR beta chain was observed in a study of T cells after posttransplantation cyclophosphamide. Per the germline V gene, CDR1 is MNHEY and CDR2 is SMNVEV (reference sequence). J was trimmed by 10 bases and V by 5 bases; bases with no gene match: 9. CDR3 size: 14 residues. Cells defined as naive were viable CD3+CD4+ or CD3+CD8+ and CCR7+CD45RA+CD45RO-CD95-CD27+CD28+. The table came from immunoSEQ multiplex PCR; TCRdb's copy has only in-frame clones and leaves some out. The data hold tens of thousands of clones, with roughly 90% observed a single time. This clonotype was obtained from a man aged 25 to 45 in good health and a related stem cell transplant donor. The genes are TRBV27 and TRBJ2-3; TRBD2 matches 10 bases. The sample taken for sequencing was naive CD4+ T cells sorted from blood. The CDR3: CASSPQVAGGPQYF. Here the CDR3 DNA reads TGTGCCAGCAGTCCCCAGGTAGCGGGGGGTCCGCAGTATTTT.